This T cell receptor (beta chain) was observed in a study of T cell responses to AZD1222 COVID-19 vaccine. As for this clone: Its antigen is still unknown.

V gave up 3 bases and J gave up 1 base, with 16 bases separating them. Looked up from germline, CDR1 is KGHDR and CDR2 is SFDVKD. The CDR3 spans 17 residues. Study-level results: Most donors were white British, females outnumbered males, and clonal diversity was possibly underestimated.

Libraries were prepared by immunoSEQ multiplex PCR; TCRdb keeps only in-frame clonotypes and omits some of them. The sample lists 190,000 or so clones, under 95% occurring once. The receptor was derived from an adult who received the AZD1222 COVID-19 vaccine. Sequenced material: peripheral blood, taken 28 days after the second AZD1222 dose. V and J are TRBV24-1 and TRBJ2-3, with TRBD1 as a possible D gene (6 bases). The CDR3, as DNA: TGTGCCACCAGTGATCCAACCGCAGGGGCAGGCACAGATACGCAGTATTTT. It translates to CATSDPTAGAGTDTQYF.